This TCR beta chain was observed in a study of T cells in tumors after PD-1 blockade. On average, squamous cell carcinoma was sampled 31 days after treatment began. The sample holds a few counts of this clone. The V segment lost 1 base and the J segment 5 bases; nucleotides outside the gene matches: 5. The CDR3 loop spans 15 amino acids. CDR1 and CDR2 (germline): SGHDN, FVKESK. The table came from immunoSEQ multiplex PCR; TCRdb's copy has only in-frame clones and leaves some out. The sample holds about 3,800 clones, around two thirds seen once. The TCR originated in a human donor with cutaneous squamous cell carcinoma. The gene calls are TRBV14 and TRBJ1-3, with 7 bases fitting TRBD1. The sequencing here drew on tumor tissue, taken after anti-PD-1 treatment. The CDR3 region is CASSQVEGARNTIYF. The CDR3 nucleotides are TGTGCCAGCAGCCAAGTGGAGGGGGCTCGAAACACCATATATTTT.